This T cell receptor (beta chain) was found in a study of T cells in Graves' hyperthyroidism and ophthalmopathy. Whole-study findings and limits: In blood, most of the thyroid clonotypes expanded above 0.001 were also present.

This clonotype was seen many times. Its specificity is unknown. In germline, CDR1 is SNHLY, CDR2 FYNNEI. Trimming removed 0 bases at V and 5 bases at J, with 5 bases between. CDR3 length: 13 residues. Diagnoses used clinical symptoms, serum thyroxine and TRAb, thyroid ultrasound and orbital computed tomography. RNA transcripts yielded amplified TCR beta CDR3 regions. In the first-round RT-PCR of the TCR CDR3, the HTBI primer set was used. TCRdb reprocessed the multiplex PCR reads via MiXCR and lists one record per CDR3 protein. The sample carries some 700,000 distinct CDR3 sequences, 15% to 20% recorded once.

The V call is TRBV2, the J call TRBJ2-1, with D possibly TRBD2 on 5 matching bases. This clonotype originated in a man aged 50 to 59 with Graves' hyperthyroidism. The material sequenced was blood. In DNA, the CDR3 is TGTGCCAGCAGTGAAGCACTAGACAATGAGCAGTTCTTC. It codes for CASSEALDNEQFF.